The next 16 T cell receptor beta chains were all read from a single sample in a study of blood T cell repertoires in COVID-19. Profiling relied on immunoSEQ multiplex PCR, and the TCRdb table lists in-frame clones only, not all of them. The sample shows 200,000 to 250,000 clones, roughly four fifths of them seen only once. Sample: peripheral blood. The receptors shown here come from a woman between 65 and 79 years old with COVID-19, enrolled during active disease.

The chain couples TRBV7-2 to TRBJ1-6; D is unclear. The CDR3 contains 15 residues. Germline loops: CDR1 SGHTA, CDR2 FQGNSA. With 1 base removed from V and 9 bases from J, the gap between germline ends came to 13 bases. The CDR3 reads CASSLDRGLGSPLHF. The CDR3 DNA follows: TGTGCCAGCAGCTTAGATCGGGGTCTGGGTTCACCCCTCCACTTT. The entire variable domain, with the rest obtained from reference TRBV7-2 and TRBJ1-6, is as follows: GAGVSQSPSNKVTEKGKDVELRCDPISGHTALYWYRQSLGQGLEFLIYFQGNSAPDKSGLPSDRFSAERTGGSVSTLTIQRTQQEDSAVYLCASSLDRGLGSPLHFGNGTRLTVT.

J is TRBJ1-5 and V is TRBV30; 9 positions agree with TRBD1. CDR1 is GTSNPN, CDR2 SVGIG, per germline (reference sequence). V dropped 0 bases and J dropped 6; count of bases not matched to a gene: 3. The CDR3 covers 14 residues. CDR3 amino acids: CAWSVTGGGQPQHF. The CDR3 bases are TGTGCCTGGAGTGTCACAGGGGGCGGTCAGCCCCAGCATTTT.

V is TRBV5-1 and J is TRBJ1-6, with D unresolved. The germline V gene has CDR1 SGHRS and CDR2 YFSETQ. Between the trimmed V and J ends, which lost 4 bases and 12 bases, there was a span of 17 bases. This CDR3 spans 14 amino acids. In DNA, the CDR3 is TGCGCCAGCAGCCCGGGTACTGATATTCTACCCCTCCACTTT. Protein product: CASSPGTDILPLHF.

CDR3 in DNA: TGTGCCAGCAGCGTAGGGGGGACTAGCGGGGTGACCGGGGAGCTGTTTTTT. Amino acid sequence: CASSVGGTSGVTGELFF. V is TRBV9 and J is TRBJ2-2; 13 bases match TRBD2. Germline V lookup: CDR1 SGDLS, CDR2 YYNGEE. This CDR3 has 17 residues. Losses at the gene ends were 0 bases for V and 5 bases for J; bases not matched to a gene: 4. The full variable domain, rest sourced from reference TRBV9 and TRBJ2-2, is DSGVTQTPKHLITATGQRVTLRCSPRSGDLSVYWYQQSLDQGLQFLIQYYNGEERAKGNILERFSAQQFPDLHSELNLSSLELGDSALYFCASSVGGTSGVTGELFFGEGSRLTVL.

This clone has only one observation. The chain uses TRBV18 and TRBJ1-1, with D possibly matching TRBD1 (6 bases). The CDR3 length is 13 residues. The germline V gene has CDR1 KGHSH and CDR2 LQKENI. Trimming took 4 bases from V and 3 from J, leaving 9 bases between them. Here the CDR3 reads CASSLRTDTEAFF. In DNA, the CDR3 is TGTGCCAGCTCACTTAGGACAGACACTGAAGCTTTCTTT.

There are a few counts of this clone. This chain links TRBV24-1 with TRBJ2-7; D not certain. Germline V lookup: CDR1 KGHDR, CDR2 SFDVKD. This CDR3 contains 11 residues. V dropped 3 bases and J dropped 3 bases, with 2 bases sitting between them. In nucleotides, the CDR3 is TGTGCCACCAGTGATCTCTACGAGCAGTACTTC. This sequence encodes CATSDLYEQYF.

Worth noting for this clone: Other DNA sequences in the sample encode the same CDR3. The chain is built from TRBV11-3 and TRBJ2-5; 8 bases line up with TRBD1. Unmatched junction bases numbered 6, after V lost 1 base and J lost 5 bases. The CDR3 runs to 15 residues. CDR1 and CDR2 from the germline V gene are SGHNT and YENEEA. Here the CDR3 DNA reads TGTGCCAGCAGCTTAGGCCAGGGGGCTGGGGAGACCCAGTACTTC. Translated: CASSLGQGAGETQYF.

This chain uses TRBV10-3 with TRBJ1-2; TRBD1 matches at 10 bases. V gave up 8 bases and J gave up 6 bases; unmatched junction bases: 18. The CDR3 runs 17 residues. CDR1 and CDR2 (germline): ENHRY, SYGVKD. The CDR3 reads CAIASSRDRGGRNGYTF. The CDR3 nucleotides are TGTGCCATCGCCTCGTCGAGGGACAGGGGAGGCCGGAATGGCTACACCTTC.

The rearrangement joins TRBV6-5 to TRBJ2-7; D is unresolved. CDR1 is MNHEY, CDR2 SVGAGI, per germline. The CDR3 is made up of 13 amino acids. With 2 bases removed from V and 0 bases from J, the gap between germline ends came to 5 bases. The DNA for the CDR3 is TGTGCCAGCAGTTACACTCGCTCCTACGAGCAGTACTTC. Translating gives CASSYTRSYEQYF.

The count of this clone is one. In DNA form, the CDR3 reads TGTGCCAGCAGCGCCACGGGAGGTCAGCCCCAGCATTTT. Its translation: CASSATGGQPQHF. The chain combines TRBV3-1 (or the pseudogene TRBV3-2) with TRBJ1-5; no clear D. CDR1 is LGHDT, CDR2 YNNKEL, per germline (reference sequence). This CDR3 is 13 amino acids long. The ends were cut back, 5 bases at V and 6 bases at J, with 11 bases in the middle.

The rearrangement joins TRBV7-2 to TRBJ1-2, with 10 bases lining up with TRBD1. This CDR3 is 15 amino acids long. Germline assignment: CDR1 SGHTA and CDR2 FQGNSA. After removal of 5 bases from V and 4 bases from J, the junction contained 7 bases not matched to a gene. The CDR3 region is CASSTRQGASYGYTF. The CDR3 nucleotides are TGTGCCAGCAGCACGCGACAGGGGGCCTCCTATGGCTACACCTTC. The full variable domain, rest sourced from reference TRBV7-2 and TRBJ1-2, is GAGVSQSPSNKVTEKGKDVELRCDPISGHTALYWYRQSLGQGLEFLIYFQGNSAPDKSGLPSDRFSAERTGGSVSTLTIQRTQQEDSAVYLCASSTRQGASYGYTFGSGTRLTVV.

The CDR3 is CATTAGTAGDTQYF. Written as DNA, the CDR3 is TGTGCCACCACAGCCGGGACAGCCGGAGATACGCAGTATTTT. The V and J genes are TRBV24-1 and TRBJ2-3; 7 positions match TRBD1. Losses at the gene ends were 8 bases for V and 5 bases for J; bases not matched to a gene: 9. The CDR3 spans 14 residues. Germline CDR1 reads KGHDR; CDR2 reads SFDVKD.

This clone appeared once. V usage is TRBV6-5 and J usage is TRBJ1-2; 9 bases agree with TRBD1. V lost 6 bases and J lost 7; bases outside the gene matches: 3. From germline, CDR1 is MNHEY and CDR2 SVGAGI. This CDR3 comprises 12 residues. This chain's CDR3 is CASRQTGGGYTF. DNA for the CDR3: TGTGCCAGCAGGCAGACAGGGGGTGGCTACACCTTC.

The V gene is TRBV2, the J gene TRBJ2-5, with 7 positions matching TRBD2. The V segment lost 11 bases and the J segment 7 bases; nucleotides outside the gene matches: 13. Germline values: CDR1 SNHLY, CDR2 FYNNEI. There are 13 residues in the CDR3. The CDR3 DNA is TGTGCCCCCAGATTCGGACTAGAAGCGACCCAGTACTTC. Residues: CAPRFGLEATQYF.

This clone was recorded once. The V call is TRBV5-6, the J call TRBJ2-5; TRBD2 agrees at 12 bases. The CDR3 sequence is 14 residues long. J was trimmed by 3 bases and V by 5 bases; bases with no gene match: 2. Germline CDR1 is SGHDT and CDR2 is YYEEEE. The CDR3 sequence: CASRTSGGEETQYF. Written as DNA, the CDR3 is TGTGCCAGCAGGACTAGCGGGGGCGAAGAGACCCAGTACTTC.

DNA for the CDR3: TGTGCCAGCAGCTTGGTAGCTGGAAACACCATATATTTT. Translating gives CASSLVAGNTIYF. V usage is TRBV5-6 and J usage is TRBJ1-3; D gene unclear. With 0 bases removed from V and 2 bases from J, the gap between germline ends came to 3 bases. The CDR3 runs 13 residues. CDR1 SGHDT and CDR2 YYEEEE come from the germline V gene.